Following are 2 T cell receptor beta chains from one sample sequenced in a study of spatial heterogeneity in lung cancer. Time point indicated: sample taken at primary tumor resection. Without sorting, whole RNA was sequenced from tumor, nontumor lung or frozen PBMC. One entry per CDR3 protein, called by TCRdb with MiXCR from the 5' RACE reads. The sample contains 2,500 to 3,000 distinct CDR3 sequences, about 8% of which appear only once. Sequences were derived from normal lung tissue next to the tumor, sampled at surgery. These receptors were collected from a male donor with early-stage non-small cell lung cancer.

In its sample, this clonotype ranks as medium-sized. The library was designed around alpha chains, so this beta chain is a stray read whose abundance carries little weight. The chain has TRBV7-9 and TRBJ2-5; D is ambiguous. Per germline, CDR1 SEHNR and CDR2 FQNEAQ (reference sequence). V was shortened by 1 base and J by 7 bases, with 22 bases between the two germline ends. The CDR3 length is 17 residues. CDR3 amino acids: CASSLGSGRFRRGTQYF. Here the CDR3 DNA reads TGTGCCAGCAGCTTAGGGTCAGGTAGATTCCGCCGCGGGACCCAGTACTTC.

This clonotype occurred many times. This beta chain is an unintended read in a library built for alpha chains; its size means little. The DNA of the CDR3 is TGTGCCACCAGTGATGACAGTTACAATGAGCAGTTCTTC. Translating gives CATSDDSYNEQFF. The gene calls are TRBV24-1 and TRBJ2-1, with D perhaps TRBD1 (5 bases). The CDR3 totals 13 residues. Germline V lookup: CDR1 KGHDR, CDR2 SFDVKD. V was clipped by 3 bases and J by 4 bases, with 6 bases between them.